One and the same sample provided the 29 T cell receptor beta chains below, sequenced in a study of shared clonotypes between healthy human individuals. TCRdb's copy holds only in-frame clones and misses some; the assay was immunoSEQ multiplex PCR. The sample contains about 2,200,000 clones, approximately 94% of which appear only once. Terminally differentiated effector memory CD45RA+ cells were excluded by CCR7 positive selection of CD45RO-negative cells. Sequencing was performed on naive CD8+ T cells from PBMCs. The receptor source for this set is a man younger than 35 in good health. Some clones in this sample may be carry-over from other donors' samples.

The CDR3 nucleotides read TGTGCCAGCGCCGGGACAGGGGACACTGAAGCTTTCTTT. It encodes CASAGTGDTEAFF. J is TRBJ1-1 and V is TRBV27, with TRBD1 matching 10 bases. Germline V gene lookup returns CDR1 MNHEY and CDR2 SMNVEV (reference sequence). The CDR3 totals 13 residues. The V and J ends lost 8 bases and 3 bases, in that order; junction bases with no gene match: 3.

The rearrangement joins TRBV9 to TRBJ1-1; D uncertain. This CDR3 region has 16 residues. Trimming left V 0 bases short and J 1 base short, with 13 bases between. Germline V gene lookup returns CDR1 SGDLS and CDR2 YYNGEE. The chain's CDR3 is CASSVGGRPKNTEAFF. The CDR3, as DNA: TGTGCCAGCAGCGTAGGAGGGCGGCCTAAGAACACTGAAGCTTTCTTT.

The chain is built from TRBV5-8 and TRBJ1-2, with a possible D match to TRBD1 (6 bases). Trimming shortened V by 4 bases and J by 1 base, and 17 bases separated the two germline ends. CDR3 length equals 16 residues. Germline CDR1 and CDR2: SGHTS and YDEGEE. Here the CDR3 reads CASSGTDSDYNYGYTF. The CDR3 DNA is TGTGCCAGCAGCGGCACGGACAGCGACTATAACTATGGCTACACCTTC.

The chain employs TRBV29-1 and TRBJ2-7; the match to TRBD1 covers 7 bases. Germline-derived CDR1 and CDR2 are SQVTM and ANQGSEA. V was pared by 7 bases and J by 1 base, with 7 bases of the junction left unmatched. This CDR3 region has 13 residues. CDR3: CSALQGISYEQYF. CDR3 nucleotide sequence: TGCAGCGCCTTACAGGGGATTTCCTACGAGCAGTACTTC.

The gene calls are TRBV19 and TRBJ1-5, with D perhaps matching TRBD1 (5 bases). Trimming shortened V by 4 bases and J by 10 bases, and 11 bases separated the two germline ends. Germline values: CDR1 LNHDA, CDR2 SQIVND (reference sequence). The CDR3 covers 12 residues. The DNA for the CDR3 is TGTGCCAGTAGTAATTGGGACTCCCCCCAGCATTTT. Encoded protein: CASSNWDSPQHF.

This chain links TRBV6-5 with TRBJ1-1, with D possibly TRBD1 on 6 matching bases. Trimming left V 6 bases short and J 6 bases short, with 17 bases between. Per germline, CDR1 MNHEY and CDR2 SVGAGI. The CDR3 extends over 14 amino acids. CDR3 region: CASSRTGGWAEAFF. The CDR3, as DNA: TGTGCCAGCAGCCGCACCGGGGGCTGGGCTGAAGCTTTCTTT.

This rearrangement joins TRBV4-2 to TRBJ2-3, with 13 bases matching TRBD2. Trimming removed 5 bases from V and 5 bases from J; junction bases left unmatched: 7. This CDR3 is built from 16 residues. Germline CDR1 LGHNA, CDR2 YNFKEQ. The CDR3 nucleotides are TGTGCCAGCAGCTATCGGACTAGCGGGAGAGTAGATACGCAGTATTTT. The encoded protein is CASSYRTSGRVDTQYF.

This chain joins TRBV9 and TRBJ1-3, with 7 bases that match TRBD1. This CDR3 is built from 16 residues. Looked up from germline, CDR1 is SGDLS and CDR2 is YYNGEE. V trimming: 3 bases; J trimming: 1 base; junction bases outside the gene matches: 7. In DNA, the CDR3 is TGTGCCAGCAGCGCTGATAAGACAGGGTCTGGAAACACCATATATTTT. This codes for CASSADKTGSGNTIYF.

This chain links TRBV7-8 with TRBJ2-3; D not certain. The CDR3 has 15 residues. Between the trimmed V and J ends, which lost 5 bases and 2 bases, there was a span of 14 bases. The germline V gene encodes CDR1 SGHVS and CDR2 FQNEAQ. CDR3 in DNA: TGTGCCAGCAGCCTAAGACTCTTTAACACAGATACGCAGTATTTT. It specifies CASSLRLFNTDTQYF.

The chain has TRBV7-2 and TRBJ2-1; 8 nucleotides match TRBD2. Germline V gene lookup returns CDR1 SGHTA and CDR2 FQGNSA. V shed 5 bases, J shed 5 bases, and the junction held 17 bases outside the gene matches. The CDR3 has 18 amino acids. The CDR3 loop reads CASSTPQGYGREDNEQFF. CDR3 in DNA: TGTGCCAGCAGCACACCCCAGGGCTACGGGAGGGAAGACAATGAGCAGTTCTTC.

This chain uses TRBV7-8 with TRBJ2-6, with D perhaps matching TRBD1 (6 bases). The CDR3 length is 16 residues. The V gene lost 5 bases and the J gene lost 1 base, with 12 bases spanning the gap. Germline V gene data show CDR1 as SGHVS and CDR2 as FQNEAQ. The CDR3 DNA follows: TGTGCCAGCAGCCACAGGGTCGGATCTGGGGCCAACGTCCTGACTTTC. Translated: CASSHRVGSGANVLTF.

The chain carries TRBV9 and TRBJ2-6; 10 bases are a match to TRBD1. The V and J ends lost 3 bases and 0 bases, in that order; junction bases with no gene match: 12. Per the germline V gene, CDR1 is SGDLS and CDR2 is YYNGEE. This CDR3 spans 20 amino acids. The CDR3 DNA is TGTGCCAGCAGCGCAGGGGGACAGGGGACCTTCCTCTCTGGGGCCAACGTCCTGACTTTC. Its protein product is CASSAGGQGTFLSGANVLTF.

V is TRBV15 and J is TRBJ2-3; D unresolved. The CDR3 has 15 residues. Germline loops: CDR1 LNHNV, CDR2 YYDKDF (reference sequence). The V gene lost 0 bases and the J gene lost 4 bases, with 11 bases spanning the gap. CDR3 loop: CATSRDRLQSDTQYF. Written as DNA, the CDR3 is TGTGCCACCAGCAGAGATCGGCTCCAATCAGATACGCAGTATTTT.

A note on this clone: Other DNA sequences in the sample encode the same CDR3. This chain uses TRBV4-2 with TRBJ2-7; 11 nucleotides match TRBD1. The trim removed 4 bases at V and 3 bases at J, leaving 2 bases unmatched. This CDR3 spans 14 amino acids. Germline V gene data show CDR1 as LGHNA and CDR2 as YNFKEQ. DNA for the CDR3: TGTGCCAGCAGCCCAGGGACAGGGGGCTACGAGCAGTACTTC. Translated: CASSPGTGGYEQYF.

The V and J genes are TRBV29-1 and TRBJ2-1; D is undetermined. The CDR3 has 15 amino acids. Germline V CDR1 and CDR2: SQVTM, ANQGSEA. V was shortened by 5 bases and J by 0 bases, with 14 bases between the two germline ends. This chain's CDR3 is CSVWRTESSYNEQFF. CDR3 DNA: TGCAGCGTTTGGAGAACAGAGAGCTCCTACAATGAGCAGTTCTTC.

This chain uses TRBV9 with TRBJ2-4; D possibly corresponds to TRBD1 (6 bases). Trimming removed 0 bases from V and 0 bases from J, with 10 bases in between. The CDR3 has 16 residues. Looked up from germline, CDR1 is SGDLS and CDR2 is YYNGEE. The CDR3 sequence: CASSVDDRLAKNIQYF. CDR3 in DNA: TGTGCCAGCAGCGTAGATGACAGGTTAGCCAAAAACATTCAGTACTTC.

This rearrangement joins TRBV5-6 to TRBJ2-7, with TRBD1 matching over 10 bases. V was clipped by 2 bases and J by 5 bases; unmatched bases: 4. Germline CDR1 SGHDT, CDR2 YYEEEE. This CDR3 is built from 14 residues. This CDR3 reads CASSFGQGGDEQYF. CDR3 DNA: TGTGCCAGCAGCTTCGGACAGGGGGGTGACGAGCAGTACTTC.

The chain combines TRBV5-1 with TRBJ2-1; TRBD1 is a possible D gene (6 bases). The CDR3 runs to 14 residues. The V end was cut by 3 bases, the J end by 2 bases, with 9 bases between. The V gene's germline CDR1 is SGHRS and CDR2 YFSETQ. CDR3 nucleotides: TGCGCCAGCAGCTACTGGGACACCTACAATGAGCAGTTCTTC. Amino acids: CASSYWDTYNEQFF.

The chain employs TRBV13 and TRBJ2-7, with 9 positions matching TRBD2. The CDR3 runs 15 residues. J was trimmed by 2 bases and V by 1 base; bases with no gene match: 3. CDR1 and CDR2 from the germline V gene are PRHDT and FYEKMQ (reference sequence). The CDR3 sequence: CASSLAAGGPYEQYF. CDR3 coding DNA: TGTGCCAGCAGCTTAGCCGCGGGAGGGCCCTACGAGCAGTACTTC.

In this sample, this clone turned up once. The rearrangement joins TRBV11-2 to TRBJ2-5, with 10 bases fitting TRBD2. From germline, CDR1 is SGHAT and CDR2 FQNNGV. The CDR3 consists of 18 residues. The V segment lost 5 bases and the J segment 4 bases; nucleotides outside the gene matches: 16. CDR3 protein: CASSPGQRAGGPSETQYF. The DNA for the CDR3 is TGTGCCAGCAGCCCGGGACAGAGAGCGGGAGGGCCCTCAGAGACCCAGTACTTC.

CDR3 loop: CASSSRDAYEQYF. In DNA, the CDR3 is TGTGCCAGCAGCTCCCGGGACGCCTACGAGCAGTACTTC. The chain recombines TRBV7-9 with TRBJ2-7; D tentatively fits TRBD1 or TRBD2 (5 bases each). This CDR3 contains 13 residues. The germline gives CDR1 SEHNR, CDR2 FQNEAQ (reference sequence). Trimming removed 4 bases from V and 2 bases from J, with 9 bases in between.

J is TRBJ1-2 and V is TRBV4-2; TRBD1 is a possible D gene (5 bases). Germline lookup yields CDR1 LGHNA and CDR2 YNFKEQ. The CDR3 sequence is 16 residues long. The V end lost 0 bases, the J end lost 1 base, and 12 bases lay between the germline ends. The CDR3 coding sequence is TGTGCCAGCAGCCAAGAAGCCCCGGGGGGTAACTATGGCTACACCTTC. It codes for CASSQEAPGGNYGYTF.

This clone was observed a single time. The rearrangement joins TRBV7-9 to TRBJ2-2; TRBD2 matches at 7 bases. V lost 5 bases to trimming and J lost 3 bases; unmatched junction nucleotides: 9. Germline V gene data show CDR1 as SEHNR and CDR2 as FQNEAQ (reference sequence). This CDR3 is built from 16 residues. This CDR3 reads CASSHGRGIDTGELFF. The CDR3, as DNA: TGTGCCAGCAGCCATGGGAGGGGCATCGACACCGGGGAGCTGTTTTTT.

The chain couples TRBV19 to TRBJ2-7; D might be TRBD1 (5 bases). Per the germline V gene, CDR1 is LNHDA and CDR2 is SQIVND (reference sequence). There are 14 residues in the CDR3. Between the trimmed V and J ends, which lost 3 bases and 0 bases, there was a span of 9 bases. In nucleotides, the CDR3 is TGTGCCAGTAGTATGAGGACACCCTCCTACGAGCAGTACTTC. Translation gives CASSMRTPSYEQYF.

The chain combines TRBV9 with TRBJ2-2; 7 bases are shared with TRBD2. CDR3 length equals 16 residues. With 0 bases clipped from V and 5 bases from J, the junction kept 7 bases outside the gene matches. In germline, CDR1 is SGDLS, CDR2 YYNGEE. The CDR3 nucleotides are TGTGCCAGCAGCGTAGAACTAGCGAGAGCGACCGGGGAGCTGTTTTTT. As protein: CASSVELARATGELFF.

The V call is TRBV4-3, the J call TRBJ1-2, with D hard to call. Germline CDR1 LGHNA, CDR2 YSLEER. The V gene lost 0 bases and the J gene lost 2 bases, with 10 bases spanning the gap. CDR3 length: 15 residues. CDR3 sequence reads: CASSQDSGRNYGYTF. As DNA, the CDR3 is TGCGCCAGCAGCCAAGACTCGGGCAGGAACTATGGCTACACCTTC.

The chain recombines TRBV28 with TRBJ1-5; TRBD1 aligns across 10 bases. CDR3 length equals 18 residues. The V gene end was trimmed by 3 bases and the J gene end by 5 bases; junction bases not matched to a gene: 13. CDR1 is MDHEN and CDR2 is SYDVKM in the germline V gene. The CDR3 reads CASSFNPGTGVIDQPQHF. The CDR3 bases are TGTGCCAGCAGTTTCAATCCCGGGACAGGGGTAATCGATCAGCCCCAGCATTTT.

This CDR3 reads CSVVTPRTEAFF. The CDR3 nucleotides are TGCAGCGTTGTAACCCCGAGAACTGAAGCTTTCTTT. The chain is built from TRBV29-1 and TRBJ1-1; D gene unclear. Trimming pared 4 bases from V and 5 bases from J, leaving 11 bases between. Germline assignment: CDR1 SQVTM and CDR2 ANQGSEA. This CDR3 contains 12 residues.

This clone was counted once. The rearrangement uses TRBV2 and TRBJ2-7; a weak D match, TRBD1 (5 bases). The CDR3 runs 15 residues. Trimming removed 2 bases from V and 5 bases from J, with 16 bases in between. Germline lookup yields CDR1 SNHLY and CDR2 FYNNEI. This CDR3 reads CASSEQLGLLDEQYF. CDR3 DNA sequence: TGTGCCAGCAGTGAACAACTGGGGCTTTTGGACGAGCAGTACTTC.